The 12 T cell receptor beta chains below were found in one sample sequenced in a study of blood T cells in healthy people across ages. Next came a second PCR, run for about 7 to 11 cycles, which used a sample-barcoded 5' primer along with a J-beta primer mix. TCRdb reprocessed the 5' RACE reads with MiXCR, giving one entry per CDR3 protein. The sample gives 870,000 or so distinct CDR3 sequences, around 30% of which show up once; 15% to 20% is in the top ten. The sample consisted of blood. These receptors all come from a woman older than 75 in good health.

Note on this clonotype: A much more abundant neighbour one base away suggests this may be a read error. The chain uses TRBV7-2 and TRBJ2-5, with D possibly TRBD1 on 6 matching bases. CDR1 is SGHTA, CDR2 FQGNSA, per germline. CDR3 size: 15 residues. The CDR3 DNA follows: TGTGTCAGCGCCCCCGGTGGGGGCCTGAGAGAGACCCAGTACTTC. Translation: CVSAPGGGLRETQYF.

As to this clonotype: Since a much larger clone is just one base distant, this may be a read error. The chain links TRBV20-1 to TRBJ2-7; D call uncertain. This CDR3 spans 10 amino acids. Germline V CDR1 and CDR2: DFQATT, SNEGSKA (reference sequence). DNA for the CDR3: TGCAGTGCTAGGTGGTACGAGCGGTACTTC. Its translation: CSARWYERYF.

Regarding this clonotype: A junction end diverges from the germline sequence, so it may reflect a read error. The V gene is TRBV28, the J gene TRBJ1-2, with TRBD1 matching 10 bases. CDR1 and CDR2 from the germline V gene are MDHEN and SYDVKM. This CDR3 has 15 amino acids. The CDR3 bases are TGTGCCGGCAGTCCTTGGACAGGGGGAGACTATGGCGACACCTTC. Its protein is CAGSPWTGGDYGDTF.

This clonotype appeared many times. V usage is TRBV20-1 and J usage is TRBJ2-3; TRBD2 might be the D (5 bases). The V gene lost 3 bases and the J gene lost 2 bases, with 15 bases spanning the gap. Germline V gene data show CDR1 as DFQATT and CDR2 as SNEGSKA (reference sequence). CDR3 size: 15 residues. Here the CDR3 DNA reads TGCAGTGCTAGGGACTCGCGACTCCCCACAGATACGCAGTATTTT. Amino acids: CSARDSRLPTDTQYF.

This clonotype has a handful of counts. CDR3 residues: CATGSAEKNIQYF. The CDR3 nucleotides read TGTGCCACCGGATCCGCCGAGAAAAACATTCAGTACTTC. V usage is TRBV3-1 and J usage is TRBJ2-4; unclear D gene. The CDR3 contains 13 residues. With 10 bases removed from V and 4 bases from J, the gap between germline ends came to 14 bases. In germline, CDR1 is LGHDT, CDR2 YNNKEL (reference sequence).

This clonotype has a count of ten or more. The CDR3 coding sequence is TGTGCCAGCTCACCCGGCGTGTACCAAGAGACCCAGTACTTC. It specifies CASSPGVYQETQYF. V is TRBV18 and J is TRBJ2-5; no definite D call. V was clipped by 3 bases and J by 0 bases, with 8 bases between them. There are 14 residues in the CDR3. Germline V CDR1 and CDR2: KGHSH, LQKENI.

The chain combines TRBV6-2 or TRBV6-3 with TRBJ2-5, with 15 bases identical to TRBD2. Germline CDR1 is MNHEY and CDR2 is SVGEGT. There are 19 residues in the CDR3. V gave up 2 bases and J gave up 2 bases; unmatched junction bases: 9. This CDR3 is CASSYPIPGLAGGQETQYF. CDR3 DNA: TGTGCCAGCAGTTACCCGATACCGGGACTAGCGGGGGGACAAGAGACCCAGTACTTC.

As regards this clonotype: A much bigger clone sits one base away, suggesting this may be a read error. The chain combines TRBV20-1 with TRBJ2-7; perhaps TRBD1 as D (5 bases). The V and J ends lost 3 bases and 10 bases respectively, with 22 bases between them. The CDR3 runs to 14 residues. Germline CDR1 and CDR2: DFQATT and SNEGSKA (reference sequence). The CDR3 nucleotides are TGCAGTGCTAGGATTACCTGGACATGGCCTACCCAGTACTTC. It is translated as CSARITWTWPTQYF.

This chain uses TRBV6-2 or TRBV6-3 with TRBJ2-1; 7 bases fit TRBD2. This CDR3 comprises 16 residues. The V gene end was trimmed by 4 bases and the J gene end by 9 bases; junction bases not matched to a gene: 15. From germline, CDR1 is MNHEY and CDR2 SVGEGT. The DNA for the CDR3 is TGTGCCAGCAGTTCCCCAAGTAGCGGGCCCGCTATTGAGCAGTTCTTC. Translation: CASSSPSSGPAIEQFF.

This chain uses TRBV27 with TRBJ1-4, with TRBD1 matching over 8 bases. In germline, CDR1 is MNHEY, CDR2 SMNVEV (reference sequence). The trim removed 6 bases at V and 4 bases at J, leaving 4 bases unmatched. CDR3 length: 14 residues. The CDR3 DNA sequence: TGTGCCAGCAGAGGGGACAGGATTAATGAAAAACTGTTTTTT. Protein: CASRGDRINEKLFF.

This clonotype was detected only a few times. The gene calls are TRBV29-1 and TRBJ1-1; no clear D gene. Germline CDR1 SQVTM, CDR2 ANQGSEA. This CDR3 is 14 amino acids long. V was trimmed by 6 bases and J by 2 bases, leaving 16 bases between them. For the CDR3, the DNA is TGCAGCGTCCGAAAATCGTCCAGAAACACTGAAGCTTTCTTT. Amino acids: CSVRKSSRNTEAFF. Using reference TRBV29-1 and TRBJ1-1 for the parts outside the CDR3, the full variable domain is SAVISQKPSRDICQRGTSLTIQCQVDSQVTMMFWYRQQPGQSLTLIATANQGSEATYESGFVIDKFPISRPNLTFSTLTVSNMSPEDSSIYLCSVRKSSRNTEAFFGQGTRLTVV.

The rearrangement links TRBV5-1 to TRBJ2-5; D unresolved. Trimming removed 6 bases from V and 11 bases from J, with 14 bases in between. The CDR3 sequence is 11 residues long. CDR1 is SGHRS, CDR2 YFSETQ, per germline. The CDR3 loop is CASTERGEQYF. The CDR3 DNA reads TGCGCCAGCACCGAACGAGGAGAGCAGTACTTC.